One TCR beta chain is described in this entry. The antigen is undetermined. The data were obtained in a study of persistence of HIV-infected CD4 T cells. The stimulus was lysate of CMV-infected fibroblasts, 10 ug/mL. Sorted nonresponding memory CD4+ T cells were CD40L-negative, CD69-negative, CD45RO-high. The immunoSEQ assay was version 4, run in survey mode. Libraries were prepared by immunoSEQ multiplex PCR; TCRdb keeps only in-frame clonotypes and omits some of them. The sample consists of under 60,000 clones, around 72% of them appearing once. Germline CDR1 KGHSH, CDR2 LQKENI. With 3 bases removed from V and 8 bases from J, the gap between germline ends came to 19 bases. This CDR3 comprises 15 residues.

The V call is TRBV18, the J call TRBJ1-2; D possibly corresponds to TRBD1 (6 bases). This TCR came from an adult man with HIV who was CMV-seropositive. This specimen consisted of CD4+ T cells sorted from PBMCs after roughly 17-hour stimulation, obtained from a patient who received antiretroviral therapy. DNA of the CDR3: TGTGCCAGCTCACCCTTACACTACCACAGGGACGGCTACACCTTC. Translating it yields CASSPLHYHRDGYTF.